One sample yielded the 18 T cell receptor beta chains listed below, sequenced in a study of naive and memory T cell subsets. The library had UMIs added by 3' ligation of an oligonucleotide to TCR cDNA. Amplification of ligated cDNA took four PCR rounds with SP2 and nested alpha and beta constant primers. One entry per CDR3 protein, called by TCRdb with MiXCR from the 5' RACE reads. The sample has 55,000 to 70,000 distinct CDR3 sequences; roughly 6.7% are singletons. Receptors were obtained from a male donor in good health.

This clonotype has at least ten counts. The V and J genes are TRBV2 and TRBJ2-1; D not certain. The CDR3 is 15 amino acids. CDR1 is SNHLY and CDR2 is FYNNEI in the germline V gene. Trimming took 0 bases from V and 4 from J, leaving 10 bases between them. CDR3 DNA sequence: TGTGCCAGCAGTGAAGCAGGTCCCCTATACAATGAGCAGTTCTTC. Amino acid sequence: CASSEAGPLYNEQFF.

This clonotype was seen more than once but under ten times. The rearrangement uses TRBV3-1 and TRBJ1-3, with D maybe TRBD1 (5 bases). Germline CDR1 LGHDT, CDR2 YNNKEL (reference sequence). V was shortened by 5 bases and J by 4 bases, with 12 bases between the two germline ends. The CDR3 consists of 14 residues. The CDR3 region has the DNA TGTGCCAGCAGCATCCAGGGACCCGGAAACACCATATATTTT. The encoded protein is CASSIQGPGNTIYF.

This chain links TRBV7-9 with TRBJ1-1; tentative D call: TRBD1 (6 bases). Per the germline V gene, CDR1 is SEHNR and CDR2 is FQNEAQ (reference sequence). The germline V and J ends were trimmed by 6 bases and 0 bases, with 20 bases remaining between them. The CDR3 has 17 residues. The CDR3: CASSFTGMGPLNTEAFF. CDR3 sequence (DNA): TGTGCCAGCAGTTTCACAGGGATGGGGCCACTGAACACTGAAGCTTTCTTT.

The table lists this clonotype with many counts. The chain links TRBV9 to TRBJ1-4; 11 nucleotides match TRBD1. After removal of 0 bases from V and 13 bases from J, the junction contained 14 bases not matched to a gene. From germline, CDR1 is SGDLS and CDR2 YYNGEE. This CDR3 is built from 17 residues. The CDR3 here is CASSVVDGTGGLRLLFF. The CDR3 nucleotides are TGTGCCAGCAGCGTAGTAGACGGGACAGGGGGGCTTCGGTTACTGTTTTTT.

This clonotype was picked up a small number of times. The CDR3 region has the DNA TGTGCCAGCAGTCGAAACGGACTAGTAGGACTTAGTGGTGAGCAGTTCTTC. Amino acids: CASSRNGLVGLSGEQFF. The chain couples TRBV27 to TRBJ2-1, with 7 bases matching TRBD2. Per germline, CDR1 MNHEY and CDR2 SMNVEV (reference sequence). This CDR3 has 17 residues. The trim removed 5 bases at V and 9 bases at J, leaving 19 bases unmatched.

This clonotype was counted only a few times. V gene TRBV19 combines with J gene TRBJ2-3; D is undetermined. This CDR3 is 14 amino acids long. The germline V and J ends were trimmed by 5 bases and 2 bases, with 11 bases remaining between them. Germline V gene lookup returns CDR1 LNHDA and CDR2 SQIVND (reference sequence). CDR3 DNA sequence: TGTGCCAGTAGTCCATGGGGTACCACAGATACGCAGTATTTT. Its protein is CASSPWGTTDTQYF.

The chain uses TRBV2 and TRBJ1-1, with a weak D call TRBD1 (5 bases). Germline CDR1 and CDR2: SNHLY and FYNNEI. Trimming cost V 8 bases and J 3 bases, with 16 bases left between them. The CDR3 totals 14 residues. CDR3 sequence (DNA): TGTGCCAGCGGGGACGGTTTCTTGGACACTGAAGCTTTCTTT. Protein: CASGDGFLDTEAFF.

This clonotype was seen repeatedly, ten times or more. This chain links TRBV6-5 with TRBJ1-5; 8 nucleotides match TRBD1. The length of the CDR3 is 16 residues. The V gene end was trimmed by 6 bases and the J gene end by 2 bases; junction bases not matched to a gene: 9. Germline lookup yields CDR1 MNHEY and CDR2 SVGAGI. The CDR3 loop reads CASSKQGAEGNQPQHF. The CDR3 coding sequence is TGTGCCAGCAGCAAGCAGGGGGCAGAGGGCAATCAGCCCCAGCATTTT.

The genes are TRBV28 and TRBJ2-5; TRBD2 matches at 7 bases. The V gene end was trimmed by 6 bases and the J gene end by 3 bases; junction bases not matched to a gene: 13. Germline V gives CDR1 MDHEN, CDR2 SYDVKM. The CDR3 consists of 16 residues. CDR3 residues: CASSQLGLADKETQYF. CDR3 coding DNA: TGTGCCAGCAGCCAGCTGGGGCTAGCGGATAAAGAGACCCAGTACTTC.

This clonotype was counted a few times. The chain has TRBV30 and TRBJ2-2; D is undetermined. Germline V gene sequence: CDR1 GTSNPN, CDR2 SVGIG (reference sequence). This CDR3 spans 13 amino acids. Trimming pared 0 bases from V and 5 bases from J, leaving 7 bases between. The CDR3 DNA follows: TGTGCCTGGAGTGTAGCAGAAACCGGGGAGCTGTTTTTT. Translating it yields CAWSVAETGELFF.

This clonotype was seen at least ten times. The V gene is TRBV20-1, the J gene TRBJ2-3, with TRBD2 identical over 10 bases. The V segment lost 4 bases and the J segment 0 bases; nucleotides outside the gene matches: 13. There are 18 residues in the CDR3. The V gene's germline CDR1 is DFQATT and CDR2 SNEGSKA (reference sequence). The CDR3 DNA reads TGCAGTGCTACACAGCCGGGACTAGCGTTGACTAGCACAGATACGCAGTATTTT. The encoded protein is CSATQPGLALTSTDTQYF.

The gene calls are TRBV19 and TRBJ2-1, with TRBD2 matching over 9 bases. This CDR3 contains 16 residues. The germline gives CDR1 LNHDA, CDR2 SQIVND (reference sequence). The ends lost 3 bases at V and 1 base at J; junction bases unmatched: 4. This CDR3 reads CASSMSAGGSYNEQFF. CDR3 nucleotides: TGTGCCAGTAGTATGTCAGCGGGGGGATCCTACAATGAGCAGTTCTTC. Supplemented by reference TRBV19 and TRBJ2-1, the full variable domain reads DGGITQSPKYLFRKEGQNVTLSCEQNLNHDAMYWYRQDPGQGLRLIYYSQIVNDFQKGDIAEGYSVSREKKESFPLTVTSAQKNPTAFYLCASSMSAGGSYNEQFFGPGTRLTVL.

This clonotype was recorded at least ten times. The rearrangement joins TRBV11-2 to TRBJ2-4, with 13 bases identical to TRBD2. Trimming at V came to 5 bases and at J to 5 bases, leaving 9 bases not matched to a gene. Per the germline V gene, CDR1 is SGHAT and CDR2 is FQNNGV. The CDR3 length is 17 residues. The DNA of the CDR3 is TGTGCCAGCAGCCTAAAAGGACTAGCGGGAGTACAAAACATTCAGTACTTC. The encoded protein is CASSLKGLAGVQNIQYF.

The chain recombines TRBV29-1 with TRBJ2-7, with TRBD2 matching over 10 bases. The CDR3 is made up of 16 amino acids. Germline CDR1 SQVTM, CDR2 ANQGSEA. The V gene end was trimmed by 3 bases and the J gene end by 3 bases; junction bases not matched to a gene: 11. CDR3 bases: TGCAGCGTTGAGAGGCTAGCGGGAGTGGGTAACTACGAGCAGTACTTC. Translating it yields CSVERLAGVGNYEQYF.

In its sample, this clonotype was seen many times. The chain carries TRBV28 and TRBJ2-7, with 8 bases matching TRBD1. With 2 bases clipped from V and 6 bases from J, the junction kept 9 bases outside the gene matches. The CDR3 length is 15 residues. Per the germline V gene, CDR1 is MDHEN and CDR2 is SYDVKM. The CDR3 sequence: CASSLRPQTGGEQYF. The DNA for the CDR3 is TGTGCCAGCAGTTTACGCCCCCAAACAGGGGGCGAGCAGTACTTC.

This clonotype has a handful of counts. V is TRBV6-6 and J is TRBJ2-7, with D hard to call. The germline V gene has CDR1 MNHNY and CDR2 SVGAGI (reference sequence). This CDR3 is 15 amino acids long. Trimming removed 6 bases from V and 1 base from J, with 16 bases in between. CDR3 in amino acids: CASSPDLRPSYEQYF. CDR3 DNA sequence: TGTGCCAGCAGCCCGGACCTACGCCCTTCCTACGAGCAGTACTTC.

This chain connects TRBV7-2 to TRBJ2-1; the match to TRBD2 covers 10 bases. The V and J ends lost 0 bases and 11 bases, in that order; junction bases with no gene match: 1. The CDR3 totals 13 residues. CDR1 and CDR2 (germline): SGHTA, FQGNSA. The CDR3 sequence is CASSLAGLAKQFF. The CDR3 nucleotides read TGTGCCAGCAGCTTAGCGGGACTAGCGAAGCAGTTCTTC.

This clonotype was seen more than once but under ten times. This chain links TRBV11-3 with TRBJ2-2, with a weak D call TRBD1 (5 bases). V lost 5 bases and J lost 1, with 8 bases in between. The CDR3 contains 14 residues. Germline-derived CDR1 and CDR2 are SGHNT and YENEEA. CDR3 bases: TGTGCCAGCAGCCAAACAGGGAACACCGGGGAGCTGTTTTTT. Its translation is CASSQTGNTGELFF.